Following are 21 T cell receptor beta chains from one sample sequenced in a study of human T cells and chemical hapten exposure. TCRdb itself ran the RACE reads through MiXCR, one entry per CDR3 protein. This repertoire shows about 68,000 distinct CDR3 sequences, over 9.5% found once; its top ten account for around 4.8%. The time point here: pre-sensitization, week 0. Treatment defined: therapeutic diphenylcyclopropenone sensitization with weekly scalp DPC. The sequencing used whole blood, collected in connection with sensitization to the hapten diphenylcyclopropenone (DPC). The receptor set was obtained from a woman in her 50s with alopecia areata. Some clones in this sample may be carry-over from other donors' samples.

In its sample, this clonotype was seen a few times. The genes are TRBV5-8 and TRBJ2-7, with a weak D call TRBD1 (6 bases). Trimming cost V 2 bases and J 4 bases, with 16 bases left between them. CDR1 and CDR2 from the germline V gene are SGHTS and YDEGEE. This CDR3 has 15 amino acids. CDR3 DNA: TGTGCCAGCAGCTTTCGGCCGGCAACAGGGTACGAGCAGTACTTC. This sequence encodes CASSFRPATGYEQYF.

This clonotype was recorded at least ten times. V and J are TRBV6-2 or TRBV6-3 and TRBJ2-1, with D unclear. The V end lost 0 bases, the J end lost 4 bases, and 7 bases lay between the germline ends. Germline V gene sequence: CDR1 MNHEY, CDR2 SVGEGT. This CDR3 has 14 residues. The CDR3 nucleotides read TGTGCCAGCAGTTACTCCTCCGGGTACAATGAGCAGTTCTTC. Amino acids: CASSYSSGYNEQFF.

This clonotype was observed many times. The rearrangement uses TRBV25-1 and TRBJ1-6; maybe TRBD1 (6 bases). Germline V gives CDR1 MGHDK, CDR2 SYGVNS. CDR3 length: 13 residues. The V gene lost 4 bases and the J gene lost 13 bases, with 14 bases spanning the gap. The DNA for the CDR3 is TGTGCCAGCAGTGTCACTTCAGGGGATCCCCTCCACTTT. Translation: CASSVTSGDPLHF.

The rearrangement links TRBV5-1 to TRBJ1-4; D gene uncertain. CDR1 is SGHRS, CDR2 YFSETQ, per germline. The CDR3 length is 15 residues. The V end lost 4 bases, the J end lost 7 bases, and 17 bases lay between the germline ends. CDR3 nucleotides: TGCGCCAGCAGCGGCGGTCGGCAAGGAGGTGAAAAACTGTTTTTT. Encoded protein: CASSGGRQGGEKLFF.

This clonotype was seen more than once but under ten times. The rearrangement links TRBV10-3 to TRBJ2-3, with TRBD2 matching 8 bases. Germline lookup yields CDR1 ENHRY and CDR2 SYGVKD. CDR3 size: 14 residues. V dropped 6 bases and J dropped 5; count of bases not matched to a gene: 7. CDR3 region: CAISLGGAIDTQYF. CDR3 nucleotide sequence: TGTGCCATCAGCCTCGGGGGGGCGATAGATACGCAGTATTTT.

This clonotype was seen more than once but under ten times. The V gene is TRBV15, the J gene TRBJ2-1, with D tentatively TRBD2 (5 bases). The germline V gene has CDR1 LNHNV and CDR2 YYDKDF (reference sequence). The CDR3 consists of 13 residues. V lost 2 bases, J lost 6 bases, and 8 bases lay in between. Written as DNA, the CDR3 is TGTGCCACCAGCAGATTGGGAGTCAATGAGCAGTTCTTC. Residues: CATSRLGVNEQFF.

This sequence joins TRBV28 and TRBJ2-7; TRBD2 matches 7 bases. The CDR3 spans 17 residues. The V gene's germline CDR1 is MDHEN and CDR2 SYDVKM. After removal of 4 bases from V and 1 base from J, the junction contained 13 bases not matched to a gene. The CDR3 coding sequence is TGTGCCAGCAGTTCAAGGCCTGGCGGGAGAGGGTCCTACGAGCAGTACTTC. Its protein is CASSSRPGGRGSYEQYF.

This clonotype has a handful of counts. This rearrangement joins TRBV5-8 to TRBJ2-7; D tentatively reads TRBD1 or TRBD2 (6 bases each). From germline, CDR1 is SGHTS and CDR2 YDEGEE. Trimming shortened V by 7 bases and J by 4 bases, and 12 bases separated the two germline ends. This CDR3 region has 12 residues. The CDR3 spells CASHRGPYEQYF. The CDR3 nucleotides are TGTGCCAGCCACCGGGGGCCGTACGAGCAGTACTTC.

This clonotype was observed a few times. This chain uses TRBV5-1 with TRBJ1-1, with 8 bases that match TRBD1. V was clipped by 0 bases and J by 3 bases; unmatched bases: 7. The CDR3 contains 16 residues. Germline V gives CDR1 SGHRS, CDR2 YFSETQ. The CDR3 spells CASSLGTGLIDTEAFF. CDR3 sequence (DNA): TGCGCCAGCAGCTTGGGGACAGGGTTGATTGACACTGAAGCTTTCTTT.

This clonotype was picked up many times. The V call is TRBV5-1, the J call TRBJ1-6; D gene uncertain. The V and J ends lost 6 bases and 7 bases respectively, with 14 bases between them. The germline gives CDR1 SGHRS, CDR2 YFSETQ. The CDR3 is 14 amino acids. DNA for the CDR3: TGCGCCAGCAACCGAGACGGATCAAATTCACCCCTCCACTTT. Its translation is CASNRDGSNSPLHF.

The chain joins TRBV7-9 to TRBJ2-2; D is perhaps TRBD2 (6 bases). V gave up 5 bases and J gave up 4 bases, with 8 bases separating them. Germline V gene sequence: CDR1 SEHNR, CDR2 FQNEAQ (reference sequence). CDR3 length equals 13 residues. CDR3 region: CASSQRATGELFF. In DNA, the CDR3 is TGTGCCAGCAGCCAGCGGGCCACCGGGGAGCTGTTTTTT.

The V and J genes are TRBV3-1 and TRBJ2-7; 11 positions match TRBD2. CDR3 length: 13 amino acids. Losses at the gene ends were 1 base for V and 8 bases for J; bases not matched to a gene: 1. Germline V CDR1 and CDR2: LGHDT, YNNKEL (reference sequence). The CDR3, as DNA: TGTGCCAGCAGCCAAGCTAGCGGGAGGCAGCAGTACTTC. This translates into CASSQASGRQQYF.

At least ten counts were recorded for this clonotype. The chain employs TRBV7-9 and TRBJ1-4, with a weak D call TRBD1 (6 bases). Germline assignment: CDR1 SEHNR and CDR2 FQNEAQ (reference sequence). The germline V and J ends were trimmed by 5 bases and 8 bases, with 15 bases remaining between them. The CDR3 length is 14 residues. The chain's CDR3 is CASSRGGGEEKLFF. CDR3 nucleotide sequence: TGTGCCAGCAGCCGTGGGGGCGGGGAGGAAAAACTGTTTTTT.

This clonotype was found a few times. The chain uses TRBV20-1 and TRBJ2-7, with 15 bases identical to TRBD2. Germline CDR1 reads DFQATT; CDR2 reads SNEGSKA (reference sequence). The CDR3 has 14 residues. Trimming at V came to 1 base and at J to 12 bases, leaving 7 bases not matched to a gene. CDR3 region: CSARVGLAGGPAYF. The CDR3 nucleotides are TGCAGTGCTAGAGTGGGACTAGCGGGGGGTCCGGCGTACTTC.

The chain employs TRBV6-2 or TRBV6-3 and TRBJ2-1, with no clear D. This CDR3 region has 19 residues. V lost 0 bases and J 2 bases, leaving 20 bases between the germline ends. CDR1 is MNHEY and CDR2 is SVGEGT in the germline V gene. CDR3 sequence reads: CASSYSPSDSQRTYNEQFF. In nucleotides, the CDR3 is TGTGCCAGCAGTTACTCCCCGTCTGACTCTCAGAGAACCTACAATGAGCAGTTCTTC.

The CDR3 coding sequence is TGTGCCAGCAGCTCTCGATCGGGCTACGAGCAGTACTTC. It encodes CASSSRSGYEQYF. The rearrangement links TRBV3-1 to TRBJ2-7; D gene unclear. Trimming pared 5 bases from V and 3 bases from J, leaving 11 bases between. This CDR3 has 13 amino acids. In germline, CDR1 is LGHDT, CDR2 YNNKEL (reference sequence).

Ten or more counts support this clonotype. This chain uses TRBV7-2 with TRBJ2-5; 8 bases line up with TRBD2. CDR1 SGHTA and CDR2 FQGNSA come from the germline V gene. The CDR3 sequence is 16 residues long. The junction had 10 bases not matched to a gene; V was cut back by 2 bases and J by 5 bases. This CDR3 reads CASSLFGTSLGETQYF. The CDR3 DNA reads TGTGCCAGCAGCTTATTCGGGACTAGTCTTGGGGAGACCCAGTACTTC.

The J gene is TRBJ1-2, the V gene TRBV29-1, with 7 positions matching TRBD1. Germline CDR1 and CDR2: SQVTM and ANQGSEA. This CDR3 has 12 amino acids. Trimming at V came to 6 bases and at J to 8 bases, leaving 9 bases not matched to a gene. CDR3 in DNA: TGCAGCGTAGGGACAGACCAAAAGGGCTACACCTTC. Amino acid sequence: CSVGTDQKGYTF.

The CDR3 nucleotides are TGCAGCGGGGGAGATTATGGCTACACCTTC. It codes for CSGGDYGYTF. The genes are TRBV29-1 and TRBJ1-2; D is unclear. The CDR3 length is 10 residues. Germline CDR1 SQVTM, CDR2 ANQGSEA. The V end lost 7 bases, the J end lost 5 bases, and 8 bases lay between the germline ends.

As DNA, the CDR3 is TGTGCCAGCAGTTCCCCAGGGTTAGAGACCCAGTACTTC. Its protein is CASSSPGLETQYF. The chain links TRBV6-5 to TRBJ2-5, with a tentative D call TRBD1 (5 bases). Between the trimmed V and J ends, which lost 4 bases and 4 bases, there was a span of 10 bases. CDR1 and CDR2 (germline): MNHEY, SVGAGI. CDR3 length: 13 residues.

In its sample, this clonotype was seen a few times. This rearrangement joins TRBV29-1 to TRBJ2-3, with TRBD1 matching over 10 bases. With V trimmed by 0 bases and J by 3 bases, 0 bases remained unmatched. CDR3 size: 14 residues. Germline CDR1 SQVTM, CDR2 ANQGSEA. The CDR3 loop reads CSVEEGQGTDTQYF. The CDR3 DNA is TGCAGCGTTGAAGAGGGACAGGGGACAGATACGCAGTATTTT.